The TCR beta chain under discussion was sequenced for a study of CD8+ T cells in alopecia areata. On the study more broadly: Administration of oral tofacitinib to treated patients was at 5 to 10 mg twice daily. Study-level results: Scalp sample data also include resident alphabeta T cells from normal skin.

This clone occurred a few times. Its target is unknown. Between the trimmed V and J ends, which lost 5 bases and 5 bases, there was a span of 9 bases. Germline CDR1 is SQVTM and CDR2 is ANQGSEA. This CDR3 spans 11 amino acids. Extracted RNA was reverse transcribed, and the resulting cDNA served as sequencing template. Produced via immunoSEQ multiplex PCR; TCRdb's table is partial and in-frame only. Here the sample spans over 150,000 clones, roughly 61% being singletons. The treatment: oral pan-JAK inhibitor, 5-10 mg twice daily. The chain carries TRBV29-1 and TRBJ1-2; a possible D gene is TRBD1 (5 bases). This specimen was CD8+ T cells sorted from blood, taken at week 24, from a patient treated with tofacitinib. This TCR derives from a human donor with alopecia areata. This chain's CDR3 is CSVPTVYGYTF. CDR3 nucleotide sequence: TGCAGCGTTCCGACAGTTTATGGCTACACCTTC.